A single TCR beta chain is shown here with its context. This entry comes from a study of OX40 agonist ivuxolimab in advanced cancers. Data came from immunoSEQ multiplex PCR; TCRdb stores just in-frame clones and leaves some out. This table has just over 90,000 clones, 90% to 95% appearing once. CDR1 and CDR2 (germline): SGHRS, YFSETQ. This CDR3 has 16 amino acids. V was cut by 0 bases and J by 5 bases, with 15 bases left in between. The sample was CD4+ or CD8+ T cells sorted from blood, taken in a trial of the OX40 agonist ivuxolimab. V and J are TRBV5-1 and TRBJ2-1, with D maybe TRBD1 (6 bases). The source of this sequence is an adult with an advanced solid tumor such as melanoma, head and neck, liver or kidney cancer. CDR3 coding DNA: TGCGCCAGCAGCTTGGGACCTAAGACAGGCCACAATGAGCAGTTCTTC. Encoded protein: CASSLGPKTGHNEQFF.